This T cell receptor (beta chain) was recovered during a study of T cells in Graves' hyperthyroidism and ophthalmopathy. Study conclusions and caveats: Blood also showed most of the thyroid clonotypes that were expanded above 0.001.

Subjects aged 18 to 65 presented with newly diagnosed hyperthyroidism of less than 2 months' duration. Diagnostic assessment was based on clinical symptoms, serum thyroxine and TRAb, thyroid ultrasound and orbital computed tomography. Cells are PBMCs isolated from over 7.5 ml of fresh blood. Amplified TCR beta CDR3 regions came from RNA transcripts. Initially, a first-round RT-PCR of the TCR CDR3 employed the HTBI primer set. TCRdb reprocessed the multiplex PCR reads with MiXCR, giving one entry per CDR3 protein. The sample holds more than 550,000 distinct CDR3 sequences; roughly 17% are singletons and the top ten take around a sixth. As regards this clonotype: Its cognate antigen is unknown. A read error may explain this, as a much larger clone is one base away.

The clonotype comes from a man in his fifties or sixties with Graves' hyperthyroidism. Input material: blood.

CDR3 residues: CASNLSAAGGPFF. CDR3 nucleotide sequence: TGTGCCAGCAATTTATCCGCGGCGGGAGGTCCGTTCTTC. The chain employs TRBV27 and TRBJ2-1, with TRBD2 matching over 8 bases. This CDR3 has 13 residues. Germline V gene sequence: CDR1 MNHEY, CDR2 SMNVEV (reference sequence).